This passage covers 3 T cell receptor beta chains from one sample sequenced in a study of blood T cell repertoires in COVID-19. The protocol was immunoSEQ multiplex PCR, while the TCRdb copy is restricted to in-frame clones and leaves out a portion. This table holds some 300,000 clones, 90% found once. Sequencing used peripheral blood. These receptors all stem from a woman in her thirties or forties with COVID-19, enrolled during active disease.

The gene calls are TRBV18 and TRBJ1-1; weak D call: TRBD1 (6 bases). The V end lost 6 bases, the J end lost 3 bases, and 14 bases lay between the germline ends. The germline V gene has CDR1 KGHSH and CDR2 LQKENI. This CDR3 has 14 residues. CDR3 sequence: CASSVNRDHTEAFF. The CDR3 DNA sequence: TGTGCCAGCTCCGTAAACAGGGACCACACTGAAGCTTTCTTT. Supplemented by reference TRBV18 and TRBJ1-1, the full variable domain reads NAGVMQNPRHLVRRRGQEARLRCSPMKGHSHVYWYRQLPEEGLKFMVYLQKENIIDESGMPKERFSAEFPKEGPSILRIQQVVRGDSAAYFCASSVNRDHTEAFFGQGTRLTVV.

The V gene is TRBV28, the J gene TRBJ1-6; 10 bases match TRBD1. CDR3 length equals 14 residues. The ends lost 3 bases at V and 9 bases at J; junction bases unmatched: 2. The germline V gene has CDR1 MDHEN and CDR2 SYDVKM. The CDR3 is CASSFRTGGSPLHF. The CDR3 DNA is TGTGCCAGCAGTTTCAGGACAGGGGGTTCACCCCTCCACTTT.

V gene TRBV7-9 combines with J gene TRBJ1-4; no definite D call. The CDR3 extends over 13 amino acids. Germline CDR1 and CDR2: SEHNR and FQNEAQ (reference sequence). Trimming took off 1 base at V and 8 bases at J, with 8 bases between the two ends. The CDR3 region is CASSLDTVEKLFF. The CDR3 nucleotides read TGTGCCAGCAGCTTAGATACAGTCGAAAAACTGTTTTTT.